One and the same sample provided the 21 T cell receptor beta chains below, sequenced in a study of T-cell reconstitution after alpha-beta-depleted transplantation in children. It was with unique molecular identifiers that the TCRbeta library was prepared. One entry per CDR3 protein, called by TCRdb with MiXCR from the PCR reads. This sample yields approximately 91,000 distinct CDR3 sequences, of which about 8% are seen a single time; about 7% belongs to the top ten. The sequencing here drew on PBMCs from the stem cell graft donor, taken from the stem cell graft. The receptor source for this set is a human donor who donated a stem cell graft to a child with congenital amegakaryocytic thrombocytopenia.

This clonotype was counted ten times or more. The chain links TRBV20-1 to TRBJ2-7; D tentatively fits TRBD1 or TRBD2 (5 bases each). Germline CDR1 is DFQATT and CDR2 is SNEGSKA (reference sequence). CDR3 length: 14 amino acids. Trimming pared 5 bases from V and 0 bases from J, leaving 14 bases between. CDR3 coding DNA: TGCAGTGCTTCCAGGGACCCGAGCTCCTACGAGCAGTACTTC. Translated, it gives CSASRDPSSYEQYF.

This clonotype was counted at least ten times. The chain uses TRBV12-3 or TRBV12-4 and TRBJ1-2, with D unresolved. V was pared by 3 bases and J by 2 bases, with 10 bases between. CDR3 length: 14 residues. The CDR3 region is CASSFRHTNYGYTF. CDR3 DNA sequence: TGTGCCAGCAGTTTTAGGCATACAAACTATGGCTACACCTTC.

This clonotype was detected ten times or more. V is TRBV9 and J is TRBJ2-2; D perhaps matches TRBD2 (5 bases). V lost 2 bases to trimming and J lost 7 bases, with 12 bases between them. The CDR3 has 14 residues. Germline V gene data show CDR1 as SGDLS and CDR2 as YYNGEE. In DNA, the CDR3 is TGTGCCAGCAGCGTTCCTGTACTAGGCGGGGAGCTGTTTTTT. It specifies CASSVPVLGGELFF.

This clonotype was seen repeatedly, ten times or more. This chain joins TRBV20-1 and TRBJ2-1, with TRBD1 as a possible D gene (6 bases). Trimming stripped 0 bases from V and 9 bases from J, with 21 bases between. The CDR3 consists of 16 residues. From germline, CDR1 is DFQATT and CDR2 SNEGSKA (reference sequence). The CDR3 DNA follows: TGCAGTGCTAGAGATTCAGGGGACCCCGGGGCTGGTGAGCAGTTCTTC. Residues: CSARDSGDPGAGEQFF.

Many counts were recorded for this clonotype. This rearrangement joins TRBV3-1 to TRBJ2-5; 8 bases are shared with TRBD2. Germline V gene sequence: CDR1 LGHDT, CDR2 YNNKEL (reference sequence). The CDR3 is 16 residues long. The V gene end was trimmed by 0 bases and the J gene end by 0 bases; junction bases not matched to a gene: 3. The CDR3 region is CASSQDVTSDQETQYF. Here the CDR3 DNA reads TGTGCCAGCAGCCAAGATGTGACTAGCGACCAAGAGACCCAGTACTTC.

There are many counts of this clonotype. V gene TRBV20-1 combines with J gene TRBJ1-5; D may be TRBD1 (6 bases). The CDR3 totals 14 residues. Trimming stripped 6 bases from V and 4 bases from J, with 16 bases between. CDR1 is DFQATT, CDR2 SNEGSKA, per germline (reference sequence). DNA for the CDR3: TGCAGTGCCACGGACAGAAGGAGAAATCAGCCCCAGCATTTT. It codes for CSATDRRRNQPQHF.

The chain links TRBV20-1 to TRBJ2-7; 9 bases are a match to TRBD1. The CDR3 has 13 residues. Germline V gene data show CDR1 as DFQATT and CDR2 as SNEGSKA (reference sequence). CDR3 in amino acids: CFCGPGQGYEQYF. The CDR3 nucleotides read TGCTTCTGTGGCCCGGGACAGGGCTACGAGCAGTACTTC.

In its sample, this clonotype was seen many times. The CDR3 loop reads CASSFQRDTEAFF. The DNA of the CDR3 is TGTGCCAGCAGCTTTCAACGCGACACTGAAGCTTTCTTT. J is TRBJ1-1 and V is TRBV7-9, with D unclear. The V end was cut by 3 bases, the J end by 3 bases, with 8 bases between. CDR3 length: 13 amino acids. Germline assignment: CDR1 SEHNR and CDR2 FQNEAQ (reference sequence).

This clonotype was detected ten times or more. V is TRBV20-1 and J is TRBJ2-1; D is perhaps TRBD2 (6 bases). The germline V gene has CDR1 DFQATT and CDR2 SNEGSKA (reference sequence). The CDR3 consists of 14 residues. Trimming stripped 6 bases from V and 7 bases from J, with 19 bases between. CDR3 residues: CSAGEALESNEQFF. CDR3 nucleotide sequence: TGCAGTGCCGGGGAGGCTTTGGAATCGAATGAGCAGTTCTTC.

This clonotype was seen a handful of times. The chain employs TRBV20-1 and TRBJ1-5, with D hard to call. Germline CDR1 is DFQATT and CDR2 is SNEGSKA (reference sequence). The V gene lost 1 base and the J gene lost 5 bases, with 9 bases spanning the gap. This CDR3 comprises 13 residues. The CDR3 region has the DNA TGCAGTGCTAGAGGAGGGTCCGATCAGCCCCAGCATTTT. Its protein product is CSARGGSDQPQHF.

This clonotype was counted at least ten times. The J gene is TRBJ2-5, the V gene TRBV7-2; no firm D call. The CDR3 spans 14 residues. Trimming shortened V by 5 bases and J by 5 bases, and 15 bases separated the two germline ends. Germline V lookup: CDR1 SGHTA, CDR2 FQGNSA. The CDR3 reads CASSTRSGQETQYF. The CDR3 DNA reads as TGTGCCAGCAGCACACGGTCGGGTCAGGAGACCCAGTACTTC.

As regards this clonotype: The junction and the germline gene differ at one end; a read error may be behind it. This chain joins TRBV20-1 and TRBJ1-5; tentatively, D is TRBD1 (5 bases). CDR1 is DFQATT and CDR2 is SNEGSKA in the germline V gene (reference sequence). The CDR3 has 12 amino acids. The CDR3 region is CSLRGAWQPQHF. CDR3 bases: TGCAGTCTGCGGGGCGCGTGGCAGCCCCAGCATTTC.

The sample holds many counts of this clonotype. Here the CDR3 reads CASSPYTGSYNEQFF. The DNA of the CDR3 is TGTGCCAGCAGCCCGTACACAGGCTCCTACAATGAGCAGTTCTTC. V gene TRBV3-1 combines with J gene TRBJ2-1, with D perhaps TRBD1 (5 bases). With 4 bases removed from V and 0 bases from J, the gap between germline ends came to 10 bases. Per the germline V gene, CDR1 is LGHDT and CDR2 is YNNKEL (reference sequence). This CDR3 is 15 amino acids long.

This clonotype was recorded at least ten times. V and J are TRBV9 and TRBJ2-2; no reliable D call. The ends were cut back, 0 bases at V and 6 bases at J, with 6 bases in the middle. CDR1 is SGDLS, CDR2 YYNGEE, per germline. The CDR3 covers 13 residues. CDR3 amino acids: CASSVASAGELFF. The CDR3 DNA sequence: TGTGCCAGCAGCGTAGCTTCCGCCGGGGAGCTGTTTTTT.

This clonotype appeared a few times. This rearrangement joins TRBV2 to TRBJ1-6; D remains unclear. Deletions cut 4 bases from V and 8 bases from J, with 6 bases between. Germline V gives CDR1 SNHLY, CDR2 FYNNEI. The CDR3 runs to 12 residues. Here the CDR3 reads CASSVEYSPLHF. The CDR3 coding sequence is TGTGCCAGCAGTGTGGAGTATTCACCCCTCCACTTT.

There are many counts of this clonotype. The genes are TRBV12-3 or TRBV12-4 and TRBJ2-7, with 9 nucleotides matching TRBD1. This CDR3 has 15 amino acids. V trimming: 4 bases; J trimming: 4 bases; junction bases outside the gene matches: 8. Written as DNA, the CDR3 is TGTGCCAGCAGTTCGGAAGGGGGACAGGGTTACGAGCAGTACTTC. Its translation: CASSSEGGQGYEQYF.

For this clonotype: A single base separates this from a much larger clone, so it may be a read error. V and J are TRBV19 and TRBJ2-1, with D perhaps TRBD1 (5 bases). Trimming pared 3 bases from V and 16 bases from J, leaving 13 bases between. The CDR3 is 11 amino acids. Germline V gene data show CDR1 as LNHDA and CDR2 as SQIVND (reference sequence). Here the CDR3 DNA reads TGTGCCAGTAGTATCCGCGCCAGGGAATTCTTC. Translated, it gives CASSIRAREFF.

This clonotype was seen a handful of times. V usage is TRBV2 and J usage is TRBJ2-7; 8 bases agree with TRBD2. CDR3 length: 15 residues. Germline lookup yields CDR1 SNHLY and CDR2 FYNNEI. The junction had 3 bases not matched to a gene; V was cut back by 0 bases and J by 2 bases. DNA for the CDR3: TGTGCCAGCAGTGAAGCTCCGGGACTAGCCTACGAGCAGTACTTC. This sequence encodes CASSEAPGLAYEQYF.

This clonotype was observed many times. The chain uses TRBV20-1 and TRBJ1-6; 9 bases match TRBD1. Per germline, CDR1 DFQATT and CDR2 SNEGSKA (reference sequence). CDR3 length equals 15 residues. V lost 3 bases to trimming and J lost 11 bases; unmatched junction nucleotides: 11. CDR3 in DNA: TGCAGTGCTAGGGAAACAGGGGGCGTGGGTCCACCCCTCCACTTT. Its translation: CSARETGGVGPPLHF.

In its sample, this clonotype was seen a few times. V and J are TRBV5-1 and TRBJ2-7; TRBD1 matches at 9 bases. With V trimmed by 0 bases and J by 2 bases, 12 bases remained unmatched. Germline assignment: CDR1 SGHRS and CDR2 YFSETQ. The CDR3 consists of 18 residues. CDR3: CASSLALQGATRTYEQYF. The DNA for the CDR3 is TGCGCCAGCAGCTTGGCCCTACAGGGGGCTACGAGAACCTACGAGCAGTACTTC.

The rearrangement uses TRBV7-2 and TRBJ1-2; tentative D call: TRBD1 (5 bases). CDR1 and CDR2 (germline): SGHTA, FQGNSA. Trimming removed 8 bases from V and 6 bases from J, with 13 bases in between. This CDR3 has 12 amino acids. DNA of the CDR3: TGTGCCAGCTTTGCGAGGGGAAATGGCTACACCTTC. This encodes CASFARGNGYTF.